This passage covers 3 T cell receptor beta chains from one sample sequenced in a study of CXCR3-negative and CXCR3-positive naive CD8 T cells. General study results and limits: Naive cells with CXCR3 showed TRB CDR3s that were more hydrophobic than those in CXCR3-negative naive cells.

It was by 5' RACE with UMI labels that the TRB cDNA libraries were prepared. TCRdb re-called the 5' RACE reads; every CDR3 protein appears as one record, without DNA. Its table records some 150,000 distinct CDR3 sequences. Their antigens remain unidentified. The sample was naive CXCR3+ CD8+ T cells from blood. Noted subset: CD45RO-CCR7+CD27+CD95- naive CD8+ T cells expressing CXCR3 (TNR3+). The receptor set was obtained from a human donor in good health. Some clones in this sample may be carry-over from other donors' samples.

The chain carries TRBV19 and TRBJ1-1. This CDR3 comprises 11 residues. The germline V gene has CDR1 LNHDA and CDR2 SQIVND (reference sequence). CDR3 residues: CATRMNTEAFF.

V gene TRBV7-9 combines with J gene TRBJ2-7; TCRdb designates TRBD1, a call that cannot be tested without DNA. Germline V gene data show CDR1 as SEHNR and CDR2 as FQNEAQ (reference sequence). CDR3 length: 14 residues. The chain's CDR3 is CASSSGAGSYEQYF. The whole variable domain, filled in from reference TRBV7-9 and TRBJ2-7, reads DTGVSQNPRHKITKRGQNVTFRCDPISEHNRLYWYRQTLGQGPEFLTYFQNEAQLEKSRLLSDRFSAERPKGSFSTLEIQRTEQGDSAMYLCASSSGAGSYEQYFGPGTRLTVT.

This chain uses TRBV2 with TRBJ2-7; TCRdb selects TRBD2, and the lack of DNA leaves this call unchecked. CDR1 is SNHLY, CDR2 FYNNEI, per germline. The CDR3 spans 13 residues. This chain's CDR3 is CASLDGPTREQYF.